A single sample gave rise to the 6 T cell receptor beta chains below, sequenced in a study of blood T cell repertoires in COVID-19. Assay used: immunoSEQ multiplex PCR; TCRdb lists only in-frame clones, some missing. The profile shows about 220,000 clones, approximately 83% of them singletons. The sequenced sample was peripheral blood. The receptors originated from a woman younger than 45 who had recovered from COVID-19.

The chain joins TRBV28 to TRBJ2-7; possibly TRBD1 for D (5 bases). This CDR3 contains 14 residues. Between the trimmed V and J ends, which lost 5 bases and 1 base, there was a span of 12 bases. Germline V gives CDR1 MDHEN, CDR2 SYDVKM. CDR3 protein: CASSQTVASYEQYF. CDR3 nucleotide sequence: TGTGCCAGCAGTCAGACAGTCGCGTCCTACGAGCAGTACTTC.

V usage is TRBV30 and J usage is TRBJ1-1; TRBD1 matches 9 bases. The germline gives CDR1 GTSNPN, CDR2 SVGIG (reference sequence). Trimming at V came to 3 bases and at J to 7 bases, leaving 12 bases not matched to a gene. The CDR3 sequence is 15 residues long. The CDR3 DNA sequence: TGTGCCTGGAGAGGAGGTTGGACAGGGGAGGGTGAAGCTTTCTTT. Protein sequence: CAWRGGWTGEGEAFF.

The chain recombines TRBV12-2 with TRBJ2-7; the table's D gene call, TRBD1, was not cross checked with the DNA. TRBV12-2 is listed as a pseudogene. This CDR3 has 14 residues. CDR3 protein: CASRLGTGGDEQYF. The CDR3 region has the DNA TGTGCAAGTCGCTTGGGGACAGGGGGGGACGAGCAGTACTTC.

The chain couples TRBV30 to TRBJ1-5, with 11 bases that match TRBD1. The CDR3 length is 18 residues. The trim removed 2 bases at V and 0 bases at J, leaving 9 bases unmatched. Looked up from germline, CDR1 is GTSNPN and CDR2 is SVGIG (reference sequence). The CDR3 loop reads CAWSKGTGGRYSNQPQHF. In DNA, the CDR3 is TGTGCCTGGAGTAAGGGGACAGGGGGACGATATAGCAATCAGCCCCAGCATTTT.

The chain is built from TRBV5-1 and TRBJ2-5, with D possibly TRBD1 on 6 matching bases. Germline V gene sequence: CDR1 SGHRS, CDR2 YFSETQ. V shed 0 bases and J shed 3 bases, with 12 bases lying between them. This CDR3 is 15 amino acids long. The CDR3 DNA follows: TGCGCCAGCAGCTTGGGTTCAGGGGCTGAAGAGACCCAGTACTTC. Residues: CASSLGSGAEETQYF.

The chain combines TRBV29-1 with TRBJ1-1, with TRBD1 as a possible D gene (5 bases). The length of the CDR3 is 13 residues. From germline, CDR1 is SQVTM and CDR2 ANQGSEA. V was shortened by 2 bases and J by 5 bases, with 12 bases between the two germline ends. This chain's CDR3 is CSVEQGEGTEAFF. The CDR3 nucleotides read TGCAGCGTTGAACAGGGCGAAGGGACTGAAGCTTTCTTT.